This T cell receptor beta chain was recorded in a study of blood T cells in healthy people across ages. Combining a sample-barcoded 5' primer with a J-beta primer mix, a second PCR ran for 7 to 11 cycles. Paired-end reads containing CDR3 totaled no fewer than 2.5 million for each sample. A single record per CDR3 protein comes from TCRdb applying MiXCR to the 5' RACE reads. The sample contains about 900,000 distinct CDR3 sequences, roughly 50% of which appear only once. Ranging in age from about 6 to 90, the donors were healthy Caucasian individuals from Russia. Per-sample PBMC isolation yielded at least 6.5 million cells. Germline V lookup: CDR1 DFQATT, CDR2 SNEGSKA (reference sequence). The V gene end was trimmed by 3 bases and the J gene end by 4 bases; junction bases not matched to a gene: 7. The length of the CDR3 is 14 residues.

Sequencing was carried out using blood. The TCR comes from a man younger than 40 in good health. The V and J genes are TRBV20-1 and TRBJ2-3, with 7 nucleotides matching TRBD2. CDR3 residues: CSAREPAGPDTQYF. The CDR3, as DNA: TGCAGTGCTAGGGAACCAGCGGGGCCAGATACGCAGTATTTT.